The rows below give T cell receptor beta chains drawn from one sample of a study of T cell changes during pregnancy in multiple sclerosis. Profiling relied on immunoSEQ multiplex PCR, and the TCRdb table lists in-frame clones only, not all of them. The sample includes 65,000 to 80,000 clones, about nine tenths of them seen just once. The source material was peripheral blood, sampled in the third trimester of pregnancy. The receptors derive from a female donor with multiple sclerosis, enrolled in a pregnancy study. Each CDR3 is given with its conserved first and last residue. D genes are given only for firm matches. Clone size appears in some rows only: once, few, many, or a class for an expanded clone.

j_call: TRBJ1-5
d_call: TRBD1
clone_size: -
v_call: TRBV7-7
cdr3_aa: CASSLLTGTVDHQPQHF
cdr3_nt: TGTGCCAGCAGCTTATTGACTGGGACAGTAGACCATCAGCCCCAGCATTTT

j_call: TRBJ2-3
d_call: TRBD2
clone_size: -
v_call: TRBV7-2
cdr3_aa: CASSLTSGGALNTDTQYF
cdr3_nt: TGTGCCAGCAGCTTGACTAGCGGGGGGGCTCTTAACACAGATACGCAGTATTTT

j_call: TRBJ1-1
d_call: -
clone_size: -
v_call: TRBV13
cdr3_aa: CASSLVGRGTEAFF
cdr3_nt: TGTGCCAGCAGCTTAGTGGGCAGGGGTACTGAAGCTTTCTTT

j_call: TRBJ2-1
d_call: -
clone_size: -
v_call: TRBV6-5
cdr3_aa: CASSLVSYNEQFF
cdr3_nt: TGTGCCAGCAGCCTCGTCTCCTACAATGAGCAGTTCTTC

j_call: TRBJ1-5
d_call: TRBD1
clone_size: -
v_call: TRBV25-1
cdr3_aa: CASSSGGEQPQHF
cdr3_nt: TGTGCCAGCAGTTCAGGGGGCGAGCAGCCCCAGCATTTT

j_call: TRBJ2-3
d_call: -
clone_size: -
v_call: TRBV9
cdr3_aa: CASSVVAGDTDTQYF
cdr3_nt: TGTGCCAGCAGCGTAGTTGCCGGGGACACAGATACGCAGTATTTT

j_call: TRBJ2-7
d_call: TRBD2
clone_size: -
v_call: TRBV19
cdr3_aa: CASSMTSVEQYF
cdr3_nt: TGTGCCAGTAGTATGACTAGCGTCGAGCAGTACTTC

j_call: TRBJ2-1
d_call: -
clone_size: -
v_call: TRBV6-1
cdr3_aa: CASWRYSSYNEQFF
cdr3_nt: TGTGCCAGCTGGCGATACAGCTCCTACAATGAGCAGTTCTTC

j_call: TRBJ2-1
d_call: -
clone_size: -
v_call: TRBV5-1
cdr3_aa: CASSLALGNEQFF
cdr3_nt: TGCGCCAGCAGCTTGGCCCTAGGAAATGAGCAGTTCTTC

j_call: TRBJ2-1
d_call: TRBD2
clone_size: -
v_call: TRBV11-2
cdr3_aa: CASSFHWLQREFNEQFF
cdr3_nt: TGTGCCAGCAGCTTCCATTGGTTGCAGCGGGAGTTTAATGAGCAGTTCTTC

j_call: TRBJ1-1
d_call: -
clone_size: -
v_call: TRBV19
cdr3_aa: CASSIHRNTEAFF
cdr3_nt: TGTGCCAGTAGTATACACAGGAACACTGAAGCTTTCTTT

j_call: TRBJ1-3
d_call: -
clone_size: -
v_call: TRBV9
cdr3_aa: CASSIGGGPGNTIYF
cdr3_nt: TGTGCCAGCAGCATAGGGGGGGGGCCTGGAAACACCATATATTTT

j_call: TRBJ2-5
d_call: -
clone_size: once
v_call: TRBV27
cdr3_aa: CASSSTGGRRETQYF
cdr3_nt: TGTGCCAGCAGTTCCACAGGCGGACGGCGAGAGACCCAGTACTTC

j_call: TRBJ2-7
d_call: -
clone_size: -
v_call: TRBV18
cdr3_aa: CASSSQQGTEGGQYF
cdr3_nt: TGTGCCAGCTCATCACAACAGGGCACTGAAGGGGGGCAGTACTTC

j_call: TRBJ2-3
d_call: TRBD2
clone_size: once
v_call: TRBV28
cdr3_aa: CASSSTSGATDTQYF
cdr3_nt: TGTGCCAGCAGTTCGACTAGCGGTGCCACAGATACGCAGTATTTT

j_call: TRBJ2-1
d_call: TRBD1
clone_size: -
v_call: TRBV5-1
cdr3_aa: CASSLGQGSSYNEQFF
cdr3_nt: TGCGCCAGCAGCCTCGGACAGGGAAGCTCCTACAATGAGCAGTTCTTC

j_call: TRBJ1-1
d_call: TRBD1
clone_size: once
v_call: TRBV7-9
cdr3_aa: CASSFSGTGHMNTEAFF
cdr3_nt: TGTGCCAGCAGCTTTTCCGGGACAGGGCACATGAACACTGAAGCTTTCTTT

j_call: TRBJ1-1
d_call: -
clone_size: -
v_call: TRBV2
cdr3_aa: CASSPKSLNTEAFF
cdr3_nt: TGTGCCAGCAGTCCTAAATCTTTGAACACTGAAGCTTTCTTT

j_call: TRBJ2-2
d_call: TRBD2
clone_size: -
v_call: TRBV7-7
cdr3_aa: CASGGGLDTGELFF
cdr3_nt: TGTGCCAGTGGGGGAGGGCTGGACACCGGGGAGCTGTTTTTT

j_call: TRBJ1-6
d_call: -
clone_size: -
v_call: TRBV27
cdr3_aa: CASTSDGAGTPLHF
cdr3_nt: TGTGCCAGCACCTCGGACGGAGCGGGGACACCCCTCCACTTT

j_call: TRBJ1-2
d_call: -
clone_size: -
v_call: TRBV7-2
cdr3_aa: CASSITRNREGYTF
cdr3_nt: TGTGCCAGCAGCATTACACGAAATCGGGAAGGCTACACCTTC

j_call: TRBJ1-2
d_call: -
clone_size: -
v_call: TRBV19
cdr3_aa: CASTVSGDKVNYGYTF
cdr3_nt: TGTGCCAGTACTGTTTCAGGGGATAAGGTGAACTATGGCTACACCTTC

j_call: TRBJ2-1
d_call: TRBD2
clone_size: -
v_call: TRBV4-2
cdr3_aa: CASSQDLLAGDEQFF
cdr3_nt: TGTGCCAGCAGCCAAGATTTACTAGCGGGAGATGAGCAGTTCTTC

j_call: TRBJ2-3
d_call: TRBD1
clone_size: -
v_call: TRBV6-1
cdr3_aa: CASTTGTGFPDTQYF
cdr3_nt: TGTGCCAGCACCACCGGGACAGGGTTCCCCGATACGCAGTATTTT

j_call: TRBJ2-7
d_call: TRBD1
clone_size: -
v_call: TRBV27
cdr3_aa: CASSSQGARPKGSQYF
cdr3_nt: TGTGCCAGCAGCTCACAGGGGGCTCGGCCCAAAGGCTCGCAGTACTTC

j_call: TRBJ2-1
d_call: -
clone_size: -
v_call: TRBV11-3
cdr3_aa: CASSLEGGNEQFF
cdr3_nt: TGTGCCAGCAGCTTAGAAGGCGGGAATGAGCAGTTCTTC

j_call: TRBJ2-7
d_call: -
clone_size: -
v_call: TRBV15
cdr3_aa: CATSNNRQGGSYEQYF
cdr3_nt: TGTGCCACCAGCAATAATAGACAGGGAGGATCCTACGAGCAGTACTTC

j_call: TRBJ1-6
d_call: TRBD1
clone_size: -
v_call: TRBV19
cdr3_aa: CASSIWTGLNPYSPLHF
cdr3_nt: TGTGCCAGTAGTATCTGGACAGGGTTGAATCCCTATTCACCCCTCCACTTT

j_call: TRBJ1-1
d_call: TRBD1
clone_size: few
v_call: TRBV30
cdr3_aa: CACDRATNTEAFF
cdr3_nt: TGTGCCTGTGACAGGGCTACGAACACTGAAGCTTTCTTT

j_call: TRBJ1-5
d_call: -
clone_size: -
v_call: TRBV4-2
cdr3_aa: CASSQDHNQPQHF
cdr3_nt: TGTGCCAGCAGCCAAGATCACAATCAGCCCCAGCATTTT

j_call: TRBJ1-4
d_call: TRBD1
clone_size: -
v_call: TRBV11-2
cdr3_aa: CASSLGPVGTGYEKLFF
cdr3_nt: TGTGCCAGCAGCTTAGGTCCCGTCGGGACAGGGTATGAAAAACTGTTTTTT

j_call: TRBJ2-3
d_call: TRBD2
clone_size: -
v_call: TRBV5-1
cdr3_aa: CASSRGGLAGTDTQYF
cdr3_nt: TGCGCCAGCAGCCGAGGAGGACTAGCGGGCACAGATACGCAGTATTTT

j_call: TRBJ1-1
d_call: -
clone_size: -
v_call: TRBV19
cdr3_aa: CASSTAKNTEAFF
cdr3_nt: TGTGCCAGTAGTACCGCGAAGAACACTGAAGCTTTCTTT

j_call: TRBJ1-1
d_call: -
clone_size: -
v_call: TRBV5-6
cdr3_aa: CASSPTSELGNTEAFF
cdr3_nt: TGTGCCAGCAGCCCGACGTCGGAGTTAGGGAACACTGAAGCTTTCTTT

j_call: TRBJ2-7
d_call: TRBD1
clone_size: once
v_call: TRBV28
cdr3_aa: CASSKSFRAGTAYEQYF
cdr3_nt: TGTGCCAGCAGCAAATCATTTAGGGCCGGGACAGCCTACGAGCAGTACTTC

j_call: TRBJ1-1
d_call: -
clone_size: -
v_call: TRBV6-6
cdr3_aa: CASSLTSPEGWTEAFF
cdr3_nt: TGTGCCAGCAGCCTTACATCCCCAGAGGGCTGGACTGAAGCTTTCTTT

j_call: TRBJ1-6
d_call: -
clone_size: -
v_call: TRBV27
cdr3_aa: CASSLTPPTGPASSPLHF
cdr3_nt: TGTGCCAGCAGTTTAACCCCACCAACAGGGCCGGCGAGTTCACCCCTCCACTTT

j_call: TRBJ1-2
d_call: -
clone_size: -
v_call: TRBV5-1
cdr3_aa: CASSLGVRSYGYTF
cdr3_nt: TGCGCCAGCAGCTTGGGGGTCCGGAGCTACGGCTACACCTTC

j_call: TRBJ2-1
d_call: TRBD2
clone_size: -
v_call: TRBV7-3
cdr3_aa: CASSPGLAGATLNNEQFF
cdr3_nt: TGTGCCAGCAGCCCTGGACTAGCGGGGGCCACCCTAAACAATGAGCAGTTCTTC

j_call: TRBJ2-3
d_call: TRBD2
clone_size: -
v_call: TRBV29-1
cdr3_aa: CSVTGTSGRADTQYF
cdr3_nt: TGCAGCGTCACCGGGACTAGCGGGCGCGCAGATACGCAGTATTTT

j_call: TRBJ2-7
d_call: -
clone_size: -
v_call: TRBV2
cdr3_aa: CASSESHEQYF
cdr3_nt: TGTGCCAGCAGTGAAAGCCACGAGCAGTACTTC

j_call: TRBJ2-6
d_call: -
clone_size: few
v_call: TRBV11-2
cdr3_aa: CASTVSGANVLTF
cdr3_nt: TGTGCCAGCACCGTGTCTGGGGCCAACGTCCTGACTTTC

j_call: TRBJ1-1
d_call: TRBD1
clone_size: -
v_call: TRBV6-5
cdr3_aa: CASRPPTGHTEAFF
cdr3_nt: TGTGCCAGCAGACCACCGACAGGGCACACTGAAGCTTTCTTT

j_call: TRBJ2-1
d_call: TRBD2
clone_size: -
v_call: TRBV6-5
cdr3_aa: CASSSLAGGLNEQFF
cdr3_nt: TGTGCCAGCAGTTCGCTGGCGGGAGGGTTGAATGAGCAGTTCTTC

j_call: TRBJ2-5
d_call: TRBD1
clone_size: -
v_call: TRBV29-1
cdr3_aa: CSVGQEETQYF
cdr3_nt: TGCAGCGTGGGACAGGAAGAGACCCAGTACTTC

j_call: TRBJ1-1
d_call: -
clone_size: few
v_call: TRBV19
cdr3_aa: CASSIGGGTEAFF
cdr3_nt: TGTGCCAGTAGTATAGGAGGGGGAACTGAAGCTTTCTTT

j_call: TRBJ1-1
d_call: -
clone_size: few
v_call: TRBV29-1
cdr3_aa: CSVGWGGFLTEAFF
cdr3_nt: TGCAGCGTTGGGTGGGGAGGCTTCCTCACTGAAGCTTTCTTT

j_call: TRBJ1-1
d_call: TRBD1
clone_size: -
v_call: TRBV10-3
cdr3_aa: CATGTGSGNTEAFF
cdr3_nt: TGTGCCACCGGGACAGGGTCTGGGAACACTGAAGCTTTCTTT